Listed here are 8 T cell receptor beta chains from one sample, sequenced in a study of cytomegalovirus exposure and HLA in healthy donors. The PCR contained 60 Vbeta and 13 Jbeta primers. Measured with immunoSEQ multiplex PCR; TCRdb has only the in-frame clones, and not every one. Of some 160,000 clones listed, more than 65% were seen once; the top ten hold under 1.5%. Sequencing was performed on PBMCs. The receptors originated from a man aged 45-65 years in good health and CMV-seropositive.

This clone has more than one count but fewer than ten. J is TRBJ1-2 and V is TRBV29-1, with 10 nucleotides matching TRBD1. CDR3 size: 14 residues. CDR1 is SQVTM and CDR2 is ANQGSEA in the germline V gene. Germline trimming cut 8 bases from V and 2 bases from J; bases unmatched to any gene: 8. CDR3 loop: CSTPGQGGNYGYTF. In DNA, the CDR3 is TGCAGCACTCCCGGACAGGGGGGGAACTATGGCTACACCTTC.

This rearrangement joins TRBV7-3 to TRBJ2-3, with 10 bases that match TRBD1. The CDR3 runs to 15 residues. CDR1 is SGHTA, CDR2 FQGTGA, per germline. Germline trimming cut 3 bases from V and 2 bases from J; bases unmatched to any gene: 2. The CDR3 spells CASSFDRGLTDTQYF. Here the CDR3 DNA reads TGTGCCAGCAGCTTTGACAGGGGGCTCACAGATACGCAGTATTTT.

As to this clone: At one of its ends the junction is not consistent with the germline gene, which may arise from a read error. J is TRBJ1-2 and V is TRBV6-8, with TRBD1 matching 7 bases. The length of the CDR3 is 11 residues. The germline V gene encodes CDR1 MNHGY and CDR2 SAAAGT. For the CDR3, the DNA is TGTGCCAGCGCGAGACAGGGATCCCCTAGCTTC. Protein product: CASARQGSPSF.

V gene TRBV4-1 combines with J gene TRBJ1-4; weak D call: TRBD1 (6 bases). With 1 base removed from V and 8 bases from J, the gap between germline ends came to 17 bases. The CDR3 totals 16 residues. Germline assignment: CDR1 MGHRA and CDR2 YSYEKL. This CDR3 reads CASSQGNSQGREKLFF. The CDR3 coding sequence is TGCGCCAGCAGCCAAGGGAATTCGCAGGGGCGAGAAAAACTGTTTTTT.

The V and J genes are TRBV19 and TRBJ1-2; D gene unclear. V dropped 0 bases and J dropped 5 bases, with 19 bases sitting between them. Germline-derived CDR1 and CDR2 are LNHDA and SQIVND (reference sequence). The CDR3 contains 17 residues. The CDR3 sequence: CASSIDGVHGLIYGYTF. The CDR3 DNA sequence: TGTGCCAGTAGTATAGACGGAGTCCACGGACTGATATATGGCTACACCTTC.

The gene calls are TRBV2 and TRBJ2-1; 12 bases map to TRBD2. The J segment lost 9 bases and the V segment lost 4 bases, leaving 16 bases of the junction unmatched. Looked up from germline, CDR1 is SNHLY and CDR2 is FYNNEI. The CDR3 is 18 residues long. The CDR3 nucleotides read TGTGCCAGCAGTGCGACGCCGTTAACTAGCGGGGGGTCGGGTGAGCAGTTCTTC. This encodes CASSATPLTSGGSGEQFF.

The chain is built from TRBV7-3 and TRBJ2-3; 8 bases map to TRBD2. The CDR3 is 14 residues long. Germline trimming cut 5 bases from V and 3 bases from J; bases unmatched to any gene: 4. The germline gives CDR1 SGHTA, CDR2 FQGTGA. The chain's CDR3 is CASSQRGGTDTQYF. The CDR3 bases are TGTGCCAGCAGCCAACGGGGGGGGACAGATACGCAGTATTTT.

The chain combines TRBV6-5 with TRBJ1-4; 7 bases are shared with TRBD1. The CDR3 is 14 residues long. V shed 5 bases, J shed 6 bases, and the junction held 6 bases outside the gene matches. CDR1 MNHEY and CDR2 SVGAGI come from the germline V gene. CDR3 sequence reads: CASSVQGWDEKLFF. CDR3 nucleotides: TGTGCCAGCAGTGTACAGGGGTGGGATGAAAAACTGTTTTTT.